This T cell receptor (beta chain) comes out of a study of T cell responses to AZD1222 COVID-19 vaccine. About the study: Pooling was applied to second doses at about 4 or about 12 weeks.

Germline V gives CDR1 SGHTA, CDR2 FQGNSA. Trimming took off 5 bases at V and 2 bases at J, with 12 bases between the two ends. The CDR3 has 15 residues. As concerns this clone: Its cognate antigen is unknown.

Study-wide results and caveats: A reported finding is that nearly half of spike-specific TCRs target unmutated variant regions. Spike-specific TCR breadth and depth both grew after two AZD1222 doses. Baseline seropositives among AZD1222 recipients totaled only 5 to 7.

TCRdb keeps only in-frame clones here, not all; method: immunoSEQ multiplex PCR. Of 90,000 to 110,000 clones listed, about 88% are singletons. The rearrangement links TRBV7-2 to TRBJ1-4; D unclear. The sample was peripheral blood, taken on day 0 of AZD1222 vaccination. This TCR derives from an adult in good health. In DNA form, the CDR3 reads TGTGCCAGCAGCCCCCAGAAGGGTACTAATGAAAAACTGTTTTTT. Its protein product is CASSPQKGTNEKLFF.